This record looks at one T cell receptor (beta chain) sequence and its context. Its antigen target is currently unknown. No much larger clone is present one base from it, and per-base qualities are unavailable. These data come from a study of shared clonotypes between healthy human individuals (TCRdb year 2020). Some background on the complete study: The cohort included three men and two women between 18 and 49 years of age. To estimate repertoire size and how much clonotype sharing occurs between individuals, the study deeply sequenced the blood TCR repertoires of about five healthy adults. To increase sequencing depth and limit assay-specific biases, TCR repertoire library preparation and sequencing were carried out by different laboratories using diverse techniques. Per donor, three plates each were used for CD4 naive and CD4 memory, two for CD8 naive, and one for CD8 memory. Each donor's leukapheresis produced roughly between roughly 0.9 and 9 billion PBMCs. The paper's findings and limits, for the study overall: Higher generation probabilities were observed for clonotypes shared by all four sorted-subset donors than for non-shared clonotypes. Naive subsets generally had larger estimated clonotype richness than memory subsets did. Rarefaction of sorted-subset datasets indicated incomplete sequencing despite the large sequencing depth. Sampling was restricted to blood, and TCR repertoires in tissues likely differ from the TCR repertoires found in blood. Across a handful of donors, approximately 5% of naive CD4, 3% to 4% of naive CD8, roughly 2.2% of memory CD4, and about 0.44% of memory CD8 clonotypes were shared. Pairwise subsampling led to the expectation that sequencing depth would affect the degree of clonotype sharing among donors. Because the study included only a small number of donors, the genetic and exposure-history diversity represented was limited.

Healthy HIV-negative adults with no recently reported acute infections or vaccinations were included as donors. All donors were Caucasian adults living in Nashville, Tennessee, USA. CD4+ T cells were enriched through magnetic negative selection, after which naive cells were positively selected on CD45RA and the remaining negative fraction served as the memory subset. Blood was collected by leukapheresis, and PBMCs were isolated by Ficoll-Histopaque density gradient centrifugation and then cryopreserved in liquid nitrogen vapor phase. Analytical flow cytometry was used to check the purity and quantity of each magnetically sorted T cell population. Each sorted fraction had its genomic DNA isolated and then quantified by UV absorbance on a Nanodrop 2000c. Using the deep immunoSEQ assay, multiplex PCR amplified TCR CDR3 regions from genomic DNA. Extracted genomic DNA from each cell subset was spread evenly across all wells of several immunoSEQ 96-well plates, with each plate serving as a replicate. Each replicate PCR for sorted subsets received approximately 220 ng genomic DNA, equal to about 30,000 T cell genomes. Purified libraries were measured with a Qubit 3.0 fluorometer, size-checked on a Bioanalyzer 2100, and measured again with the KAPA Library Quantification kit. Each immunoSEQ 96-well plate was sequenced on its own single-read 150-cycle Illumina NextSeq 550 flow cell. As for the original processing: Because the immunoSEQ output included only junctional sequences and no quality scores, the filtering could not be the same as the filtering used for full-length reads. Sequences were annotated with PyIR, a Python wrapper for IgBLAST v1.9, using IMGT germline references to assign V/J genes and CDR3. Reads were removed for weak V/J assignments (E-value above 1e-6), missing CDR3, stop codons, out-of-frame junctions, or ambiguous translated residues. A V3J clonotype was defined by an identical inferred V gene, J gene, and CDR3 amino acid sequence. Percentage overlap between repertoires was calculated by dividing the number of shared unique clonotypes by the size of the smaller repertoire. Richness of each repertoire was evaluated using RTK rarefaction, the Chao1 estimator, and Recon v2.1 estimates of unobserved clonotypes. Generation probabilities for all TCRbeta clonotypes obtained by the gDNA method from a handful of donors were computed using OLGA. The table was pulled from immuneACCESS by TCRdb, which kept in-frame rearrangements only. Such tables lose some clones; where checked, under half of the loss comes from unresolved V genes, and the rest has no known cause. The V and J calls and clone size come from that table; D and trimming were worked out from the DNA. Recorded for this sample are 2 million to 2.5 million clones; 85% to 95% of them occurred a single time. The biggest ten clones account for about 0.36% of the sample.

The origin of this receptor is a man younger than 35 in good health. Some clones in this sample may be carry-over from other donors' samples. The sequenced sample consisted of naive CD4+ T cells from PBMCs. The cell subset or site tag for this specimen amounts to: CD45RA+ positively selected.

The encoded CDR3 is CASSEGGIGEKLFF. In nucleotides, the sequence is TGTGCCAGCAGCGAGGGTGGGATTGGCGAAAAACTGTTTTTT. The sequence is built from TRBV28 and TRBJ1-4; too little of a D gene remains to name it. From its cysteine to its phenylalanine, the CDR3 spans 14 amino acids. Kept here is only the CDR3 DNA, which spans 42 bases and is read in frame from base 1. Between the V and J ends, shortened by 6 bases and 8 bases respectively, the junction contains 16 bases. CDR1 and CDR2, per the germline V gene, are MDHEN and SYDVKM.